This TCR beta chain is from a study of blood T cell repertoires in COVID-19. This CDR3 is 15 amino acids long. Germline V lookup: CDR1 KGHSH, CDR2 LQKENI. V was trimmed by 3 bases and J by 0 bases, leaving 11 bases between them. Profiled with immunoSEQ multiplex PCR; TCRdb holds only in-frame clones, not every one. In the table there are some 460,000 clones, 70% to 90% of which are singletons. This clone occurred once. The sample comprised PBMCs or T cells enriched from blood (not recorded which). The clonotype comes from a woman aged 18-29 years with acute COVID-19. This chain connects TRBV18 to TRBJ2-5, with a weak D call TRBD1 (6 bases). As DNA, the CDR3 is TGTGCCAGCTCACCGTCAAAGGGGGACCAAGAGACCCAGTACTTC. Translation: CASSPSKGDQETQYF. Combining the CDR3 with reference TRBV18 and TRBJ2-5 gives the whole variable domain NAGVMQNPRHLVRRRGQEARLRCSPMKGHSHVYWYRQLPEEGLKFMVYLQKENIIDESGMPKERFSAEFPKEGPSILRIQQVVRGDSAAYFCASSPSKGDQETQYFGPGTRLLVL.